This TCR beta chain was observed in a study of T cell responses to AZD1222 COVID-19 vaccine. Study overall: Pooled together were second doses at about 4 or about 12 weeks.

This CDR3 contains 16 residues. CDR1 is SQVTM and CDR2 is ANQGSEA in the germline V gene. Trimming shortened V by 1 base and J by 7 bases, and 20 bases separated the two germline ends. Sequenced by immunoSEQ multiplex PCR; TCRdb stores in-frame clones only, minus some. The data show around 120,000 clones, with approximately 87% seen just once and 3.5% to 4.5% held by the top ten. The clonotype was recovered from an adult in good health. This sequence joins TRBV29-1 and TRBJ1-3; D not resolved. The specimen was peripheral blood, collected on day 0 of AZD1222 vaccination. CDR3 loop: CSVEGTRSEGRNTIYF. In DNA form, the CDR3 reads TGCAGCGTTGAAGGAACCAGATCGGAAGGGAGGAACACCATATATTTT.